Sequencing of this T cell receptor beta chain was carried out in a study of T cells in Graves' hyperthyroidism and ophthalmopathy. Study findings and constraints: In the blood, most expanded thyroid clonotypes above 0.001 appeared as well.

Stable Graves' hyperthyroidism denoted no ophthalmopathy progression over 18 months. Lactation, pregnancy, other autoimmune disease or uncontrolled infection excluded patients. For the diagnoses, clinical symptoms, serum thyroxine and TRAb, thyroid ultrasound and orbital computed tomography were used. The V and J ends lost 0 bases and 2 bases, in that order; junction bases with no gene match: 5. This CDR3 comprises 16 residues. Per germline, CDR1 SGHRS and CDR2 YFSETQ. This clonotype was counted at least ten times. Antigen unknown. The TCR beta CDR3 regions underwent amplification using RNA transcripts as the source. TCR CDR3 regions were first amplified by RT-PCR with HTBI primers. TCRdb re-analysed the multiplex PCR reads in MiXCR, keeping a single row per CDR3 protein. The sample holds approximately 370,000 distinct CDR3 sequences, approximately 15% seen once.

Sequenced sample: blood. This TCR derives from a woman in her twenties or thirties with Graves' hyperthyroidism. The J gene is TRBJ2-1, the V gene TRBV5-1, with 7 positions matching TRBD2. The CDR3 DNA follows: TGCGCCAGCAGCTTGGTGGCTAGCGGTACCTACAATGAGCAGTTCTTC. Protein sequence: CASSLVASGTYNEQFF.